This T cell receptor beta chain comes out of a study of T cell repertoires in ileal Crohn's disease. This clone is labeled as medium-sized. The antigen remains unidentified. Germline CDR1 SGHNT, CDR2 YENEEA. The CDR3 spans 15 residues. V lost 4 bases and J 1 base, leaving 13 bases between the germline ends. Sequenced by immunoSEQ multiplex PCR; TCRdb stores in-frame clones only, minus some. Of about 14,000 clones listed, approximately 70% are singletons. Overall study findings and caveats: Clonal expansions were more frequent in active smokers than non-smokers at surgery. Endoscopic recurrence occurred in every patient whose clonality exceeded 26.8%.

Sequencing was carried out using ileal tissue. J is TRBJ2-5 and V is TRBV11-3, with D maybe TRBD2 (6 bases). The receptor's source is an adult with Crohn's disease. In nucleotides, the CDR3 is TGTGCCAGCAGCTCCGGTCGCGGGGTCCAAGAGACCCAGTACTTC. Translated: CASSSGRGVQETQYF.